A selection of T cell receptor beta chains follows, all from one sample in a study of early T cells in non-severe SARS-CoV-2 infection. TCRdb reprocessed the 5' RACE reads via MiXCR and lists one record per CDR3 protein. The sample holds about 34,000 distinct CDR3 sequences, 5.5% to 7.5% seen once. The sample taken for sequencing was whole blood. These receptors were collected from an adult who was a healthcare worker with PCR-confirmed SARS-CoV-2 infection or an uninfected control (not recorded which). Both conserved end residues are part of each CDR3. D genes are given only for firm matches. The size field is filled for only some rows; it gives once, few, many or a size class.

d_gene	v_gene	j_gene	abundance	CDR3aa	CDR3nt
NA	TRBV20-1	TRBJ1-4	many	CSARPAATNEKLFF	TGCAGTGCTAGGCCCGCTGCAACTAATGAAAAACTGTTTTTT
TRBD2	TRBV20-1	TRBJ2-7	many	CSAKLAGGREQYF	TGCAGTGCTAAACTAGCGGGGGGGCGCGAGCAGTACTTC
NA	TRBV4-2	TRBJ2-3	many	CASSRDRDTQYF	TGTGCCAGCAGCCGAGACAGAGATACGCAGTATTTT
TRBD1	TRBV11-3	TRBJ2-1	many	CASSRTLTGTGRINEQFF	TGTGCCAGCAGCCGAACCCTCACCGGGACAGGGAGGATAAATGAGCAGTTCTTC
NA	TRBV20-1	TRBJ1-4	NA	CSSPSDTVNEKLFF	TGCAGTTCACCTTCGGACACGGTTAATGAAAAACTGTTTTTT
NA	TRBV18	TRBJ1-5	many	CASSPGQDQPQHF	TGTGCCAGCTCACCGGGACAAGATCAGCCCCAGCATTTT
NA	TRBV20-1	TRBJ1-2	few	CSARIRGWDYGYTF	TGCAGTGCTAGGATCCGGGGGTGGGACTATGGCTACACCTTC
TRBD1	TRBV4-1	TRBJ1-6	many	CASSQTDRGNSPLHF	TGCGCCAGCAGCCAAACGGACAGGGGTAATTCACCCCTCCACTTT
NA	TRBV7-9	TRBJ2-7	few	CASSLADGGTEYEQYF	TGTGCCAGCAGCTTAGCGGATGGGGGGACAGAGTACGAGCAGTACTTC
TRBD2	TRBV7-2	TRBJ2-3	NA	CASSFDLAGATDTQYF	TGTGCCAGCAGCTTCGATCTAGCGGGGGCGACAGATACGCAGTATTTT
NA	TRBV7-2	TRBJ2-3	NA	CASSLGVVRAGDTQYF	TGTGCCAGCAGCTTAGGAGTGGTGCGGGCGGGGGATACGCAGTATTTT
NA	TRBV5-1	TRBJ2-3	NA	CASSSGGRPTTDTQYF	TGCGCCAGCAGCTCCGGTGGGAGGCCTACCACAGATACGCAGTATTTT
TRBD1	TRBV5-1	TRBJ1-1	many	CASSPRDRGAEAFF	TGCGCCAGCAGCCCCCGGGACAGAGGGGCTGAAGCTTTCTTT
NA	TRBV7-2	TRBJ1-3	many	CASSLSPGAIGNTIYF	TGTGCCAGCAGCTTGTCCCCAGGGGCTATTGGAAACACCATATATTTT
TRBD1	TRBV6-1	TRBJ2-1	many	CASSAADRGLLNEQFF	TGTGCCAGCAGTGCGGCCGACAGGGGGCTTCTTAATGAGCAGTTCTTC
TRBD2	TRBV5-5	TRBJ2-7	many	CASSLVPSGASSYEQYF	TGTGCCAGCAGCTTGGTTCCTAGCGGGGCCAGCTCCTACGAGCAGTACTTC
NA	TRBV12-3/TRBV12-4	TRBJ1-2	many	CAEGVEPEGYGYTF	TGTGCAGAAGGGGTGGAGCCGGAGGGCTATGGCTACACCTTC
TRBD1	TRBV30	TRBJ1-2	many	CAWSEDRGWGYTF	TGTGCCTGGAGTGAAGACAGGGGCTGGGGCTACACCTTC
NA	TRBV10-3	TRBJ1-6	many	CAISERDIRQSPLHF	TGTGCCATCAGTGAGAGGGATATTAGGCAATCACCCCTCCACTTT
NA	TRBV7-9	TRBJ2-2	few	CASSFFGVNTGELFF	TGTGCCAGCAGCTTCTTCGGGGTGAACACCGGGGAGCTGTTTTTT
TRBD2	TRBV7-8	TRBJ2-3	many	CASSLVGLDTDTQYF	TGTGCCAGCAGCTTAGTGGGACTAGATACAGATACGCAGTATTTT
TRBD1	TRBV5-4	TRBJ1-2	NA	CAGSLQGAATYGYTF	TGTGCCGGCAGCTTACAGGGGGCAGCTACCTATGGCTACACCTTC
TRBD1	TRBV12-3/TRBV12-4	TRBJ1-1	NA	CASSLTGLEAFF	TGTGCCAGCAGTCTGACAGGGCTTGAAGCTTTCTTT
TRBD2	TRBV9	TRBJ2-5	many	CASSARLAGKETQYF	TGTGCCAGCAGCGCCCGACTAGCGGGGAAAGAGACCCAGTACTTC
NA	TRBV4-3	TRBJ2-7	many	CASSQDWNNLFEQYF	TGCGCCAGCAGCCAAGATTGGAATAACCTCTTCGAGCAGTACTTC
TRBD1	TRBV10-3	TRBJ1-1	many	CAITLTGDMNTEAFF	TGTGCCATCACCCTGACAGGGGATATGAACACTGAAGCTTTCTTT
NA	TRBV29-1	TRBJ1-1	many	CSVGGRGGTEAFF	TGCAGCGTTGGTGGCAGGGGAGGCACTGAAGCTTTCTTT
NA	TRBV28	TRBJ1-5	many	CASKRGGNQPQHF	TGTGCCAGCAAAAGGGGCGGCAATCAGCCCCAGCATTTT
NA	TRBV7-9	TRBJ1-1	NA	CASSLDGTEAFF	TGTGCCAGCAGCTTAGACGGAACTGAAGCTTTCTTT
TRBD2	TRBV5-1	TRBJ2-2	NA	CASSLIAGADTGELFF	TGCGCCAGCAGCCTAATAGCGGGGGCCGACACCGGGGAGCTGTTTTTT
NA	TRBV29-1	TRBJ1-2	medium-sized	CSVGQSYGYTF	TGCAGCGTTGGACAGAGCTATGGCTACACCTTC
TRBD2	TRBV7-2	TRBJ2-2	many	CASKGTRDTGELFF	TGTGCCAGCAAAGGGACTAGGGACACCGGGGAGCTGTTTTTT
NA	TRBV29-1	TRBJ1-2	many	CSGTYNYGYTF	TGCAGCGGGACATATAACTATGGCTACACCTTC
TRBD1	TRBV28	TRBJ2-3	many	CASSSSSPGTGNTDTQYF	TGTGCCAGCAGTTCCTCATCGCCCGGGACAGGCAACACAGATACGCAGTATTTT
NA	TRBV11-2	TRBJ2-7	few	CASSLDKTLSYEQYF	TGTGCCAGCAGCTTAGACAAGACCCTCTCCTACGAGCAGTACTTC
NA	TRBV6-2/TRBV6-3	TRBJ1-1	many	CASSPTENTEAFF	TGTGCCAGCAGCCCGACAGAGAACACTGAAGCTTTCTTT
NA	TRBV3-1	TRBJ2-3	NA	CASSQDATDTDTQYF	TGTGCCAGCAGCCAAGATGCAACAGACACAGATACGCAGTATTTT
NA	TRBV11-2	TRBJ1-1	many	CASSLNGEAFF	TGTGCCAGCAGCTTGAACGGTGAAGCTTTCTTT
NA	TRBV6-5	TRBJ2-7	many	CASSYSRTSYEQYF	TGTGCCAGCAGTTACTCGAGGACCTCCTACGAGCAGTACTTC
TRBD1	TRBV7-2	TRBJ1-5	many	CASSYRGQQPQHF	TGTGCCAGCAGCTACAGGGGGCAACAGCCCCAGCATTTT
NA	TRBV5-1	TRBJ2-4	many	CASSLGGDGPIQYF	TGCGCCAGCAGCTTGGGGGGCGACGGGCCCATTCAGTACTTC